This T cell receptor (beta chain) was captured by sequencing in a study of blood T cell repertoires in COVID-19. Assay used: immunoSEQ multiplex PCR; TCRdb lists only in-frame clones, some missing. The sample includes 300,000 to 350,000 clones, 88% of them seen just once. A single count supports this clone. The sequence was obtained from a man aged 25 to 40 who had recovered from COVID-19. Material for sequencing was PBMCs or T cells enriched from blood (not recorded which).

The CDR3 coding sequence is TGTGCCAGCAGTGAAGCGCCCGGGACAGGGTACGAGCAGTACTTC. Protein sequence: CASSEAPGTGYEQYF. This chain uses TRBV2 with TRBJ2-7; 9 bases match TRBD1. V was clipped by 0 bases and J by 4 bases; unmatched bases: 4. The germline V gene has CDR1 SNHLY and CDR2 FYNNEI. The CDR3 has 15 amino acids.